The present entry profiles one T cell receptor (beta chain) with its context. The antigen it binds to is not known. The record has no base qualities; no much larger clone is one base away. Two rounds of multiplex PCR on genomic DNA were used to amplify the TCR beta CDR3 region. In the first PCR round, primers specific to each TRBV and TRBJ gene were used, and the primer sequences were filed in Chinese patent CN105087789A. The second PCR round used universal primers. The Roche High Pure PCR Template Preparation Kit was used to extract genomic DNA from frozen PBMCs. The libraries underwent paired-end sequencing with 151 bp reads on an Illumina HiSeq 3000. Turning to the authors' computational methods: CutAdapt was used to remove raw reads lacking the multiplex PCR primer sequences. High-quality paired reads were merged into contigs with PEAR. By aligning each contig to reference sequences, MiXCR assigned the TRB V, D and J gene segments to that contig. CDR3 sequences were clustered by base quality and sequence similarity to remove sequencing errors. Diversity was measured as Shannon entropy normalized by the natural log of productive TCR sequence number. Clonality was defined as one minus Shannon entropy divided by the natural log of the number of unique clonotypes. Progression-free survival cut-offs for repertoire metrics were chosen using the Youden index of ROC curves, with analyses run in R 3.5.3. Starting from the raw public reads, TCRdb applied fastp trimming at Q25, assembled clones with MiXCR and retained in-frame beta chains. Each CDR3 protein gets just one entry, which takes the most common genes and DNA from the rows behind it. The V and J calls, along with clone size, are taken from TCRdb and not from the paper's own processing. The table for this sample lists approximately 35,000 distinct CDR3 sequences; roughly a third of them were counted only once. The top ten clones comprise roughly 17% of the sample.

This specimen comes from a study of prognosis after radiotherapy for stage I lung cancer (dated by TCRdb to about 2021). Describing the broader study: Between early 2018 and early 2019, some 20 patients with stage I NSCLC were enrolled in Nanjing, China. The study profiled peripheral blood TCR beta repertoires from stage I NSCLC patients before and after stereotactic body radiotherapy and related them to distant failure. Four of the 19 patients developed distant metastases after SBRT, at a median of roughly 7 months; the other 15 showed no significant progression. The cohort comprised over ten men and 5 or 6 women with a median age of almost 75 years, ranging from 53 to 84 years. A total of 40 or so blood samples from around 20 patients were sequenced, with one sample obtained before and one obtained after SBRT for each patient. Tumor histology was squamous cell carcinoma in 7 or 8 patients and adenocarcinoma in twelve. No patient received concurrent therapy alongside SBRT. Using image-guided IMRT or VMAT, SBRT was delivered in 3 to 5 fractions at a biologically effective dose of at least 100 Gy. Stage I lung tumors that were newly diagnosed and primary were found in around 15 patients, while a few patients had oligometastatic NSCLC after surgical resection of the primary tumor. All patients were regarded as medically inoperable, because of comorbidities in about a dozen patients and refusal of surgery in 7 or 8 patients. Study-wide findings and limitations: Limitations of the study included a small cohort and short follow-up, and the study findings need independent validation. All reported P values were unadjusted for multiple comparisons. After SBRT, the count of unique TCR clones dropped from a median of roughly 9,400 beforehand to some 7,000 afterward (Wilcoxon paired P=0.011). Post-SBRT Shannon entropy and its change from baseline were lower in patients who developed distant metastases; baseline Shannon entropy was not associated with metastases. Differences by metastasis status were reportedly seen in TRBV and TRBJ usage frequencies, involving two V genes at baseline and, after SBRT, nine V genes and two J genes. Tumor specificity of expanded TCR clones was not determined.

The CDR3 runs 19 amino acids, cysteine and phenylalanine included. The sequence is cut down to CDR3 DNA, 57 bases in frame from base 1. The germline V gene (reference sequence) yields GTSNPN for CDR1 and SVGIG for CDR2. Trimming at the junction amounts to 4 bases on V and 5 bases on J, and the germline ends lie 27 bases apart. All patients had node-negative disease on CT and PET/CT, and none had a history of other malignancies or prior chemotherapy or radiotherapy. About 6.4 milliliters of peripheral venous blood were drawn into EDTA tubes at each of two time points. PBMCs were isolated by Ficoll-Paque Plus density-gradient centrifugation. Right after collection, samples were placed at -80 degrees C and kept there until analysis.

The sample here was PBMCs, taken before or after stereotactic body radiation therapy (not recorded which). This clonotype was sampled from a donor over 45 with non-small cell lung cancer. The rearranged chain carries TRBV30 and TRBJ2-6; TRBD1 might be the D gene, on 5 matching bases. The sequenced DNA: TGTGCCTGGATCAGTAAACGTGACAGAGTATACCAGCGGGCCAACGTCCTGACTTTC. Its protein is CAWISKRDRVYQRANVLTF. Joined to the reference TRBV30 and TRBJ2-6 proteins, this CDR3 gives the full variable domain: SQTIHQWPATLVQPVGSPLSLECTVEGTSNPNLYWYRQAAGRGLQLLFYSVGIGQISSEVPQNLSASRPQDRQFILSSKKLLLSDSGFYLCAWISKRDRVYQRANVLTFGAGSRLTVL.